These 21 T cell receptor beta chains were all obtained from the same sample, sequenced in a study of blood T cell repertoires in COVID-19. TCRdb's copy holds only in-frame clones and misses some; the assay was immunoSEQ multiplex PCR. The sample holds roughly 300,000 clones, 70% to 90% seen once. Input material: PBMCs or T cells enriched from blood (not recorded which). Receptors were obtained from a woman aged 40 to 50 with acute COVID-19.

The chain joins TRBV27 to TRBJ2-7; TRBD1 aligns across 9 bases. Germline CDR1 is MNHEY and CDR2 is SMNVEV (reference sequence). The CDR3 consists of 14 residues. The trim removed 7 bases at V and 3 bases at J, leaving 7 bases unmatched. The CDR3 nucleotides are TGTGCCAGCACTACGACAGGGGGGAACTACGAGCAGTACTTC. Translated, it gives CASTTTGGNYEQYF.

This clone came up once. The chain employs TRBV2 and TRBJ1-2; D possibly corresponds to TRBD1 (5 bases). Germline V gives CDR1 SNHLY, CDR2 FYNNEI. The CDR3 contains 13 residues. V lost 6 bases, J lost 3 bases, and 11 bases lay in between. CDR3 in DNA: TGTGCCAGCAGCGGGGGGAACTACTATGGCTACACCTTC. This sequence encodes CASSGGNYYGYTF. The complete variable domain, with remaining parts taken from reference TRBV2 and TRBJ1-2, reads EPEVTQTPSHQVTQMGQEVILRCVPISNHLYFYWYRQILGQKVEFLVSFYNNEISEKSEIFDDQFSVERPDGSNFTLKIRSTKLEDSAMYFCASSGGNYYGYTFGSGTRLTVV.

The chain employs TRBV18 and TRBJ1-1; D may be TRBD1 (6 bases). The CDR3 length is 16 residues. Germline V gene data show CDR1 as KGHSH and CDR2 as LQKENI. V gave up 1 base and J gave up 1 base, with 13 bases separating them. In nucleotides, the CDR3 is TGTGCCAGCTCACCACGCGGGGGCCCGGGGAACACTGAAGCTTTCTTT. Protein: CASSPRGGPGNTEAFF.

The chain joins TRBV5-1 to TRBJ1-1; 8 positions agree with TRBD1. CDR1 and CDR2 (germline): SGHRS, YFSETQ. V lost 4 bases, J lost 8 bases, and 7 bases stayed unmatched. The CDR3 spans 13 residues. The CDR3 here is CASSTGQVGEAFF. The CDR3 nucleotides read TGCGCCAGCAGCACGGGACAGGTGGGGGAAGCTTTCTTT.

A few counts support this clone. The CDR3 nucleotides are TGTGCCAGTAGTATAAGGCTCGTAGCCCAAGAGACCCAGTACTTC. Its translation is CASSIRLVAQETQYF. The gene calls are TRBV19 and TRBJ2-5; no firm D call. V lost 2 bases and J 1 base, leaving 11 bases between the germline ends. This CDR3 spans 15 amino acids. Germline loops: CDR1 LNHDA, CDR2 SQIVND (reference sequence). The full variable domain, completed using reference TRBV19 and TRBJ2-5, is DGGITQSPKYLFRKEGQNVTLSCEQNLNHDAMYWYRQDPGQGLRLIYYSQIVNDFQKGDIAEGYSVSREKKESFPLTVTSAQKNPTAFYLCASSIRLVAQETQYFGPGTRLLVL.

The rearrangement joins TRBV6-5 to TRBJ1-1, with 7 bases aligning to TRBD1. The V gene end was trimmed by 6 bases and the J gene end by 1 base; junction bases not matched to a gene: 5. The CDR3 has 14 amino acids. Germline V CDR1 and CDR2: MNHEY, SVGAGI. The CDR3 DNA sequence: TGTGCCAGCAGCAGGGGGGCTGGGAACACTGAAGCTTTCTTT. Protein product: CASSRGAGNTEAFF.

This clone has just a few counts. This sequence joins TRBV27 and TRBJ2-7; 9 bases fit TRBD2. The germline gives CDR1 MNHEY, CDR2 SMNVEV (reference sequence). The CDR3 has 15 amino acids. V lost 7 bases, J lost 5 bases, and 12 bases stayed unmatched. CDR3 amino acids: CASTQLGGLADEQYF. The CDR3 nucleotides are TGTGCCAGCACCCAACTGGGGGGACTAGCCGACGAGCAGTACTTC.

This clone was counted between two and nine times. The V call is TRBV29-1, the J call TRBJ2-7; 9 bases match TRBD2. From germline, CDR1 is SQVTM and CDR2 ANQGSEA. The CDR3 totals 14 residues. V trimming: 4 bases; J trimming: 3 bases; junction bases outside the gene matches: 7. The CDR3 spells CSVADSGSVYEQYF. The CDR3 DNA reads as TGCAGCGTTGCCGATAGCGGGAGTGTCTACGAGCAGTACTTC.

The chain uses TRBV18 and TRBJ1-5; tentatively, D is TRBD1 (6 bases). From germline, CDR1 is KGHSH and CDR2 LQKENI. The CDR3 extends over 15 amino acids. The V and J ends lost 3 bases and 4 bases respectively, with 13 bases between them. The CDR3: CASSPSRGANQPQHF. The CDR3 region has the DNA TGTGCCAGCTCACCTTCCCGGGGGGCAAATCAGCCCCAGCATTTT. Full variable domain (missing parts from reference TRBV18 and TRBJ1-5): NAGVMQNPRHLVRRRGQEARLRCSPMKGHSHVYWYRQLPEEGLKFMVYLQKENIIDESGMPKERFSAEFPKEGPSILRIQQVVRGDSAAYFCASSPSRGANQPQHFGDGTRLSIL.

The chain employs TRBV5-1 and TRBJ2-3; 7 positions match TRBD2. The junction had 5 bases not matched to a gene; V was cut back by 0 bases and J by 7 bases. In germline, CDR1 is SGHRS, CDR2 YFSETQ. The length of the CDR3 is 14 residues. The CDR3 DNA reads TGCGCCAGCAGCTTGGGGGCCGGGGGGAATACGCAGTATTTT. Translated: CASSLGAGGNTQYF. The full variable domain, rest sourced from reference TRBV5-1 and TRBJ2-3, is KAGVTQTPRYLIKTRGQQVTLSCSPISGHRSVSWYQQTPGQGLQFLFEYFSETQRNKGNFPGRFSGRQFSNSRSEMNVSTLELGDSALYLCASSLGAGGNTQYFGPGTRLTVL.

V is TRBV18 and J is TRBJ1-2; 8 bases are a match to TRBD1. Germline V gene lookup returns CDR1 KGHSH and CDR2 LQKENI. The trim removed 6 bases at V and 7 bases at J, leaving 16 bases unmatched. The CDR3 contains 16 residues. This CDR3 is CASSPGTSGTGSGYTF. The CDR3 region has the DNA TGTGCCAGCTCGCCGGGGACCTCCGGGACAGGATCTGGCTACACCTTC.

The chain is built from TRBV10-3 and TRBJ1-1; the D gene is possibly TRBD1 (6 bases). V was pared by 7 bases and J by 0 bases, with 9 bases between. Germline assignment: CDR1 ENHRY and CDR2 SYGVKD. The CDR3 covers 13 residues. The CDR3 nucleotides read TGTGCCATCAAGGACAGCTTGAACACTGAAGCTTTCTTT. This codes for CAIKDSLNTEAFF.

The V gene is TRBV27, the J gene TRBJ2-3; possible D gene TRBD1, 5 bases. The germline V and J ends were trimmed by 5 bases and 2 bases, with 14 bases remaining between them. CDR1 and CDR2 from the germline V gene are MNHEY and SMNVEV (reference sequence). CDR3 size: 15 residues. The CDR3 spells CASSPMGRTTDTQYF. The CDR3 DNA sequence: TGTGCCAGCAGTCCGATGGGGCGGACCACAGATACGCAGTATTTT.

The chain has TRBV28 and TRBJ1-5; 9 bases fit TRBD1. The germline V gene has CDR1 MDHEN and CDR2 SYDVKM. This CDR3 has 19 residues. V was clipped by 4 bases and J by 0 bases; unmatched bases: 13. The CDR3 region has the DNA TGTGCCAGCAGTTCGCCGACAGGGGGGGAGTATTATAGCAATCAGCCCCAGCATTTT. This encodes CASSSPTGGEYYSNQPQHF.

This CDR3 reads CASSRSTSGSSYEQYF. In nucleotides, the CDR3 is TGCGCCAGCAGCCGTTCGACTAGCGGGAGTTCTTACGAGCAGTACTTC. The V and J genes are TRBV4-1 and TRBJ2-7; 12 nucleotides line up with TRBD2. J lost 4 bases, V lost 4 bases, and 8 bases had no gene match. The V gene's germline CDR1 is MGHRA and CDR2 YSYEKL. This CDR3 contains 16 residues.

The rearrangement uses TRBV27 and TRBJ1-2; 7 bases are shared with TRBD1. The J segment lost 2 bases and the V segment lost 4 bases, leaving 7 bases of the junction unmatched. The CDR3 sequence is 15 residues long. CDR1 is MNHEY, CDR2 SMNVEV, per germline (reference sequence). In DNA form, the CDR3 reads TGTGCCAGCAGTTACCACACGGGACAGAACTATGGCTACACCTTC. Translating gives CASSYHTGQNYGYTF.

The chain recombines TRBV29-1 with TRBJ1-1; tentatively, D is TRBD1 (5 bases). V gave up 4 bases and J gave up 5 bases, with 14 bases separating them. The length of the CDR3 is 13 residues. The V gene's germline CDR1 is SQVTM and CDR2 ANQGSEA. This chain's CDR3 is CSVVRGGVTEAFF. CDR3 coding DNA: TGCAGCGTTGTGAGGGGAGGTGTGACTGAAGCTTTCTTT. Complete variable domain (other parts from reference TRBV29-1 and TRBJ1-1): SAVISQKPSRDICQRGTSLTIQCQVDSQVTMMFWYRQQPGQSLTLIATANQGSEATYESGFVIDKFPISRPNLTFSTLTVSNMSPEDSSIYLCSVVRGGVTEAFFGQGTRLTVV.

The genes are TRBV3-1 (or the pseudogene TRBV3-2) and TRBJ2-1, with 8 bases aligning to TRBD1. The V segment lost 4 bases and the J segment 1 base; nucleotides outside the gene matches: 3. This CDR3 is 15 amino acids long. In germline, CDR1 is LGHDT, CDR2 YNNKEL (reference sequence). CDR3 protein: CASSLGQVSYNEQFF. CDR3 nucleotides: TGTGCCAGCAGCCTGGGACAGGTTTCCTACAATGAGCAGTTCTTC.

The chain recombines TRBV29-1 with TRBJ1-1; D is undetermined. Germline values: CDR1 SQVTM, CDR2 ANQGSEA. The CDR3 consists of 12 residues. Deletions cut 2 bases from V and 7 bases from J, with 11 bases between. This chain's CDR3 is CSVERSGSEAFF. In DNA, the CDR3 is TGCAGCGTTGAAAGGAGTGGAAGTGAAGCTTTCTTT.

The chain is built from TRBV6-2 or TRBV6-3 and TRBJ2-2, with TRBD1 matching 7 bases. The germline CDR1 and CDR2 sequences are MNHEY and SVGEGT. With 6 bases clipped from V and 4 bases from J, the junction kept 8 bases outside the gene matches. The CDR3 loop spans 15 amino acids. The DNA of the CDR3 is TGTGCCAGCAGCCGCCTGACAGGGCTCACCGGGGAGCTGTTTTTT. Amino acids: CASSRLTGLTGELFF.

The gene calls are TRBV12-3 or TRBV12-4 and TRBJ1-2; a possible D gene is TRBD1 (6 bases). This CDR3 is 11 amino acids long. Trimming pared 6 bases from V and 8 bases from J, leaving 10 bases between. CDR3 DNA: TGTGCCAGCAGGGCAAGGGGGGGCTACACCTTC. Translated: CASRARGGYTF.